This TCR beta chain was captured in a study of cytomegalovirus exposure and HLA in healthy donors. Whole-study results and caveats: For most TCR sequences rarity was the rule, although some public TCRs occurred in many donors.

A remark on this clone: The antigen remains undetermined.

Germline V gene sequence: CDR1 SQVTM, CDR2 ANQGSEA. The CDR3 is 15 amino acids. J gave up 4 bases and V 6 bases, and 9 bases lay outside the gene matches. Both 60 Vbeta primers and 13 Jbeta primers went into the PCR. Produced via immunoSEQ multiplex PCR; TCRdb's table is partial and in-frame only. The table lists around 170,000 clones, around three quarters of them singletons. The chain employs TRBV29-1 and TRBJ2-2; 9 bases map to TRBD2. This sequence originates from a man aged 40-55 years in good health and CMV-seronegative. Sequenced: PBMCs. CDR3 DNA: TGCAGCGTGAAAGGGAATAGCGGGGGCACCGGGGAGCTGTTTTTT. It encodes CSVKGNSGGTGELFF.